The rows below give T cell receptor beta chains drawn from one sample of a study of cytomegalovirus exposure and HLA in healthy donors. Measured with immunoSEQ multiplex PCR; TCRdb has only the in-frame clones, and not every one. The profile shows 150,000 to 170,000 clones, approximately 72% of them singletons. The source material was PBMCs. These receptors were collected from a man aged 18 to 29 in good health and CMV-seronegative. The CDR3 runs from the conserved cysteine through the conserved F or W. The D gene is left open where the match is weak. The size of a clone is reported for some rows only, either as once, few or many, or as a class for expanded clones.

D	V	size	J	DNA	CDR3
NA	TRBV4-1	NA	TRBJ2-1	TGCGCCAGCAGCCAAGGCGGCTACAATGAGCAGTTCTTC	CASSQGGYNEQFF
TRBD2	TRBV4-1	NA	TRBJ2-7	TGCGCCAGCAGCCAAGACGCTAGCGGATACTCCTACGAGCAGTACTTC	CASSQDASGYSYEQYF
NA	TRBV7-9	NA	TRBJ2-1	TGTGCCAGCAGCGCCAGGGGAAATGAGCAGTTCTTC	CASSARGNEQFF
NA	TRBV4-1	NA	TRBJ2-7	TGCGCCAGCAGCCAAGAGGAAGGCAGGTCTCTCGAGCAGTACTTC	CASSQEEGRSLEQYF
TRBD2	TRBV19	NA	TRBJ2-7	TGTGCCAGTAGTACTGGCGCGGGGGGGAGAGAGCAGTACTTC	CASSTGAGGREQYF
TRBD1	TRBV7-2	NA	TRBJ1-2	TGTGCCAGCAGCGAGACGGGGACAGGGGACTATGGCTACACCTTC	CASSETGTGDYGYTF
TRBD2	TRBV25-1	NA	TRBJ2-7	TGTGCCAGCAGTGAATATGGGGCTAGCGGGAGATCCTACGAGCAGTACTTC	CASSEYGASGRSYEQYF
NA	TRBV5-8	NA	TRBJ2-7	TGTGCCAGCAGCTTGTGGCCTCGAAGCTCCTACGAGCAGTACTTC	CASSLWPRSSYEQYF
NA	TRBV28	NA	TRBJ2-1	TGTGCCAGCAGTTTGGGAGTCGGTGAGCAGTTCTTC	CASSLGVGEQFF
NA	TRBV10-1	NA	TRBJ1-1	TGCGCCAGCAGACGGGACTCGGGTGAAGCTTTCTTT	CASRRDSGEAFF
TRBD1	TRBV19	NA	TRBJ2-3	TGTGCCAGTAGTAGCCGGGACAGGGGCGATACGCAGTATTTT	CASSSRDRGDTQYF
TRBD2	TRBV5-4	once	TRBJ2-1	TGTGCCAGCAGCCGGCGGGCTAATAGCGGGAGGCTTTCCTACAATGAGCAGTTCTTC	CASSRRANSGRLSYNEQFF
TRBD2	TRBV28	NA	TRBJ2-3	TGTGCCAGCAGTTATGGGACTAGCGGGGGGACAGATACGCAGTATTTT	CASSYGTSGGTDTQYF
NA	TRBV10-1	NA	TRBJ1-1	TGCGCCAGCAGTTGGAAACAGGGTGGGACTGAAGCTTTCTTT	CASSWKQGGTEAFF
NA	TRBV4-3	NA	TRBJ1-2	TGCGCCAGCAGCCAAGTTGGGAGTGGGTATGGCTACACCTTC	CASSQVGSGYGYTF
TRBD2	TRBV10-3	NA	TRBJ2-1	TGTGCCATCAGGCCGACTAGCGGGAGCTACAATGAGCAGTTCTTC	CAIRPTSGSYNEQFF
TRBD2	TRBV19	few	TRBJ2-6	TGTGCCAGTAGTACCTCTAGCGGGAGGCGGACTGGGGCCAACGTCCTGACTTTC	CASSTSSGRRTGANVLTF
TRBD2	TRBV6-5	NA	TRBJ2-1	TGTGCCAGCAGTTATACCGGGACTAGCGCCAACAATGAGCAGTTCTTC	CASSYTGTSANNEQFF
TRBD2	TRBV14	NA	TRBJ2-7	TGTGCCAGCAGCCGGGGACTAGCGGGAGGCTACGAGCAGTACTTC	CASSRGLAGGYEQYF
TRBD2	TRBV4-1	NA	TRBJ2-7	TGCGCCAGCAGCCAAGAATCGGCGGGAGGGAACCCCTACGAGCAGTACTTC	CASSQESAGGNPYEQYF
NA	TRBV4-3	once	TRBJ2-2	TGCGCCAGCAGCCAAGAGCGAGCGGACACCGGGGAGCTGTTTTTT	CASSQERADTGELFF
TRBD1	TRBV5-6	NA	TRBJ1-1	TGTGCCAGCAGCTTGGGGCAGGGGGATCGCACTGAAGCTTTCTTT	CASSLGQGDRTEAFF
TRBD2	TRBV5-4	NA	TRBJ2-7	TGTGCCAGCAGCTGGGGAGGGCCCCACGAGCAGTACTTC	CASSWGGPHEQYF
NA	TRBV7-9	few	TRBJ1-2	TGTGCCAGCAGCCTCGGGGAAAGGGCTAACTATGGCTACACCTTC	CASSLGERANYGYTF
TRBD2	TRBV14	once	TRBJ2-3	TGTGCCAGCAGCCAAGATTATAGGACTAGCCCCTGGGGGCATACGCAGTATTTT	CASSQDYRTSPWGHTQYF
NA	TRBV14	once	TRBJ2-5	TGTGCCAGCAGCAAGGGGTTGGGGGAGACCCAGTACTTC	CASSKGLGETQYF
NA	TRBV16	NA	TRBJ1-3	TGTGCCAGCAGTTTTTCAGGATCAGGAAGCACCATATATTTT	CASSFSGSGSTIYF
TRBD1	TRBV5-1	NA	TRBJ2-3	TGCGCCAGCAGCTTGGACAGGGGCCTCACAGATACGCAGTATTTT	CASSLDRGLTDTQYF
TRBD1	TRBV6-5	NA	TRBJ2-1	TGTGCCAGCAGTTACTCGGGACAGGGGGCTTATGAGCAGTTCTTC	CASSYSGQGAYEQFF
NA	TRBV7-9	NA	TRBJ2-7	TGTTCCAGCAGCTTATCCGAAGCGAGTAACTACGAGCAGTACTTC	CSSSLSEASNYEQYF
NA	TRBV28	once	TRBJ2-5	TGTGCCAGCAGTGAAGGGGGGGATGTGACCCAGTACTTC	CASSEGGDVTQYF
NA	TRBV28	few	TRBJ1-2	TGTGCCAGCAGGCCGGCAGGGGCATTGGATGGCTACACCTTC	CASRPAGALDGYTF
NA	TRBV30	NA	TRBJ2-7	TGTGCCTGGAGACGGTCCTACGAGCAGTACTTC	CAWRRSYEQYF
NA	TRBV27	NA	TRBJ2-3	TGTGCCAGCAATCAAGGGAGGGGGTTAGTTGGCCCCACAGATACGCAGTATTTT	CASNQGRGLVGPTDTQYF
TRBD2	TRBV6-6	NA	TRBJ2-3	TGTGCCAGCAGTTATGGAGTAGGAGCGGGAGCGGATACGCAGTATTTT	CASSYGVGAGADTQYF
NA	TRBV27	NA	TRBJ2-7	TGTGCCAGCAGTCGGGACCACAGGGACTACGAGCAGTACTTC	CASSRDHRDYEQYF
NA	TRBV19	NA	TRBJ1-1	TGTGCCAGTGGACAGACGGGGAACACTGAAGCTTTCTTT	CASGQTGNTEAFF
TRBD2	TRBV7-9	NA	TRBJ2-1	TGTTCCAGCAGCTTAGGTATCCAGCGGGATCCCTACAATGAGCAGTTCTTC	CSSSLGIQRDPYNEQFF
TRBD1	TRBV14	once	TRBJ2-7	TGTGCCAGCAGCCAGGGGACAGGGGGCATAGACGAGCAGTACTTC	CASSQGTGGIDEQYF
TRBD1	TRBV4-1	few	TRBJ1-1	TGCGCCAGCAGCTCCGGACAGGGGGCGTCTGAAGCTTTCTTT	CASSSGQGASEAFF
NA	TRBV14	NA	TRBJ2-7	TGTGCCAGCAGCCAAGACGCCAGTCGCCAGTACTTC	CASSQDASRQYF
TRBD1	TRBV4-3	few	TRBJ2-7	TGCGCCAGCAGCCAATACTTCCAGGGGGCGAATTCCTACGAGCAGTACTTC	CASSQYFQGANSYEQYF
NA	TRBV29-1	few	TRBJ1-2	TGCAGCGTTGTGGGCCCCCAGGGAGGCTATGGCTACACCTTC	CSVVGPQGGYGYTF
NA	TRBV7-2	NA	TRBJ2-7	TGTGCCAGCAGTCGTAGCGGAGTGAGCTCCTACGAGCAGTACTTC	CASSRSGVSSYEQYF
TRBD2	TRBV7-2	few	TRBJ2-7	TGTGCCAGCAGCTTAGTAGCGGGAGCGGGGATAGGCTACGAGCAGTACTTC	CASSLVAGAGIGYEQYF
TRBD2	TRBV5-1	NA	TRBJ2-1	TGCGCCAGCAGCTTGCTCGGGACTAGCGGGAGTGGTGAGCAGTTCTTC	CASSLLGTSGSGEQFF
NA	TRBV2	NA	TRBJ1-2	TGTGCCAGCAGTGAAGCGAGGGGGTTGGATGGCTACACCTTC	CASSEARGLDGYTF
NA	TRBV29-1	few	TRBJ2-7	TGCAGCGGGCAGTTTGGCTACGAGCAGTACTTC	CSGQFGYEQYF
NA	TRBV19	NA	TRBJ2-7	TGTGCCAGTAGTGTCGGACAAGAGTACGAGCAGTACTTC	CASSVGQEYEQYF